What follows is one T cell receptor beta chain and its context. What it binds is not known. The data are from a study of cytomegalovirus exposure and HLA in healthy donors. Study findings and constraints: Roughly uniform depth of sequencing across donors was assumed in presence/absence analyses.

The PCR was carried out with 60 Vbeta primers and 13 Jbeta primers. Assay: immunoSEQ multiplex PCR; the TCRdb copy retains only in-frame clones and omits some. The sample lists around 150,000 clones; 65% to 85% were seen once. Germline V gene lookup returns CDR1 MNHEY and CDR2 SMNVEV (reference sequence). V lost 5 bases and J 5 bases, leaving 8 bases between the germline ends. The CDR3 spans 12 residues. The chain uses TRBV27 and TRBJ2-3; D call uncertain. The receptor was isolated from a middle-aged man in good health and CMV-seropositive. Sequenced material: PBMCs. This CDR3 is CASSRVGDTQYF. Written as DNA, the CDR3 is TGTGCCAGCAGTCGAGTTGGAGATACGCAGTATTTT.